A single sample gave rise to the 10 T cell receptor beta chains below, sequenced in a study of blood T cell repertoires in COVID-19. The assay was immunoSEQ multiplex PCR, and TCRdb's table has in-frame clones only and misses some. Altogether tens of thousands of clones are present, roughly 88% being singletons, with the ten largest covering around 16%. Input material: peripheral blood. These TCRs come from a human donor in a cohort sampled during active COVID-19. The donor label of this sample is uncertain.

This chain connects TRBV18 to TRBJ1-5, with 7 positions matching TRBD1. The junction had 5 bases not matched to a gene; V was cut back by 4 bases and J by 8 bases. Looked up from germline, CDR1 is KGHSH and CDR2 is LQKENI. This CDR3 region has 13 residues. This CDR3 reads CASSQTGDEPQHF. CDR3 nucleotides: TGTGCCAGCTCACAAACAGGGGATGAGCCCCAGCATTTT.

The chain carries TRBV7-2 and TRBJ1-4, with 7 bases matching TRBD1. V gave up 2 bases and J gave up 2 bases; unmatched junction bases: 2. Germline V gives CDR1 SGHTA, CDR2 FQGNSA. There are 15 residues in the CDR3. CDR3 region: CASSLWGQTNEKLFF. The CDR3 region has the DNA TGTGCCAGCAGCTTATGGGGACAGACTAATGAAAAACTGTTTTTT.

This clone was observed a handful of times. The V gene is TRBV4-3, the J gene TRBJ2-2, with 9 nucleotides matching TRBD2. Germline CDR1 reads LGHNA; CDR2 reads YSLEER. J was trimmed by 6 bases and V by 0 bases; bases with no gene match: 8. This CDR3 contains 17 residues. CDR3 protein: CASSQEGVRGGSGELFF. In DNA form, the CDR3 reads TGCGCCAGCAGCCAAGAGGGGGTGCGGGGGGGCTCCGGGGAGCTGTTTTTT.

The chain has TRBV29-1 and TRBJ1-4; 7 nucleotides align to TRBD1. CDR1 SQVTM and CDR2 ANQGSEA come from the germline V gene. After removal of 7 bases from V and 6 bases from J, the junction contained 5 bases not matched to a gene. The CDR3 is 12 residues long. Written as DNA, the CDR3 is TGCAGCGGGACAGGCCCGGATGAAAAACTGTTTTTT. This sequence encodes CSGTGPDEKLFF.

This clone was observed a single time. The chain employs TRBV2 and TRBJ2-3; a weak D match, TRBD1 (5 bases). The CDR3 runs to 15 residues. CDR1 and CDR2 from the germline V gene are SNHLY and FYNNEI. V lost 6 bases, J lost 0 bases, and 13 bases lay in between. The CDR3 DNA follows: TGTGCCAGCAGCCGAGGACAAACGAGCACAGATACGCAGTATTTT. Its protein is CASSRGQTSTDTQYF.

CDR3 DNA sequence: TGTGCCTGGAGCCCGGGGCAGGGGGTAGGCTACACCTTC. The encoded protein is CAWSPGQGVGYTF. This sequence joins TRBV30 and TRBJ1-2, with 7 bases aligning to TRBD1. Germline lookup yields CDR1 GTSNPN and CDR2 SVGIG (reference sequence). The V and J ends lost 3 bases and 8 bases, in that order; junction bases with no gene match: 9. The CDR3 runs to 13 residues.

CDR3 bases: TGTGCCAGCAGCCTACTCTCCCGGGACAGGCCCTACGAGCAGTACTTC. It codes for CASSLLSRDRPYEQYF. J is TRBJ2-7 and V is TRBV28; 8 positions agree with TRBD1. Trimming took 6 bases from V and 2 from J; bases not matched to a gene: 12. Germline V gene lookup returns CDR1 MDHEN and CDR2 SYDVKM. This CDR3 comprises 16 residues.

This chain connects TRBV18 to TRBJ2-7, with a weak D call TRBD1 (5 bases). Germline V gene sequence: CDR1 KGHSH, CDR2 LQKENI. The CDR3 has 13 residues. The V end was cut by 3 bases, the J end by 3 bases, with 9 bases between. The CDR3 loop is CASSPPDIYEQYF. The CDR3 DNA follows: TGTGCCAGCTCACCTCCGGACATCTACGAGCAGTACTTC.

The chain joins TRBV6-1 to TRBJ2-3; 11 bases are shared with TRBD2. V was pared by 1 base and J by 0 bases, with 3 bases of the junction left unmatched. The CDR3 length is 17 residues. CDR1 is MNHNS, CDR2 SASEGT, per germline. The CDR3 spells CASSEVAGGRSTDTQYF. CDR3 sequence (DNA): TGTGCCAGCAGTGAAGTAGCGGGGGGGCGTAGCACAGATACGCAGTATTTT.

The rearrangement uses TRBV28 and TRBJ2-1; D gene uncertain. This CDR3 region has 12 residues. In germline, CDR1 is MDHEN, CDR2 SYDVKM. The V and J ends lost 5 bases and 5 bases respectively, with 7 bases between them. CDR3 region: CASSNIDNEQFF. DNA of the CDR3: TGTGCCAGCAGTAACATTGACAATGAGCAGTTCTTC.